This TCR beta chain was identified during a study of cytotoxic CD8 clonotypes in ibrutinib-treated CLL. Study information: Among patients, 24 responded partially and 2 completely; approximately 15 then stayed remitted and 12 progressed after median approximately 70 months.

V was pared by 3 bases and J by 7 bases, with 10 bases between. CDR1 and CDR2 from the germline V gene are SEHNR and FQNEAQ (reference sequence). The CDR3 runs 13 residues. Study-level findings and limits: The public clonotypes identified were infrequent and showed contraction or stability on treatment.

Profiling relied on immunoSEQ multiplex PCR, and the TCRdb table lists in-frame clones only, not all of them. Of hundreds of thousands of clones in the sample, 60% to 75% were seen once. Comments on this clone: Antigen: not known.

The sample consisted of PBMCs, taken after 24 months of ibrutinib treatment. This clonotype was obtained from a human donor with chronic lymphocytic leukemia. V is TRBV7-9 and J is TRBJ1-5; D is possibly TRBD1 (6 bases). In DNA, the CDR3 is TGTGCCAGCAGCTTTACGCAGGGGCAGCCCCAGCATTTT. This sequence encodes CASSFTQGQPQHF.